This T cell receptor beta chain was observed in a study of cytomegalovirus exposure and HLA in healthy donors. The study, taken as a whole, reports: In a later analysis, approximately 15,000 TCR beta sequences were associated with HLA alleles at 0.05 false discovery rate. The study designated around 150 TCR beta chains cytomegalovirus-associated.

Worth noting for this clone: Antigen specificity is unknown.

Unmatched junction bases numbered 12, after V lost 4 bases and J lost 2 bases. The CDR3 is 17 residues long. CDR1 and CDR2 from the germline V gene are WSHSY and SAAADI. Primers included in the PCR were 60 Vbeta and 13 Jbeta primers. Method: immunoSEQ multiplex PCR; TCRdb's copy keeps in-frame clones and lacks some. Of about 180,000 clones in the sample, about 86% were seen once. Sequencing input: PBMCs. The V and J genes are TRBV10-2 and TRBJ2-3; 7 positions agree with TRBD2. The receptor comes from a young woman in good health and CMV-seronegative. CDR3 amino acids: CASSVRGLAAVTDTQYF. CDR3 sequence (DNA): TGCGCCAGCAGTGTTCGAGGGCTAGCGGCTGTCACAGATACGCAGTATTTT.